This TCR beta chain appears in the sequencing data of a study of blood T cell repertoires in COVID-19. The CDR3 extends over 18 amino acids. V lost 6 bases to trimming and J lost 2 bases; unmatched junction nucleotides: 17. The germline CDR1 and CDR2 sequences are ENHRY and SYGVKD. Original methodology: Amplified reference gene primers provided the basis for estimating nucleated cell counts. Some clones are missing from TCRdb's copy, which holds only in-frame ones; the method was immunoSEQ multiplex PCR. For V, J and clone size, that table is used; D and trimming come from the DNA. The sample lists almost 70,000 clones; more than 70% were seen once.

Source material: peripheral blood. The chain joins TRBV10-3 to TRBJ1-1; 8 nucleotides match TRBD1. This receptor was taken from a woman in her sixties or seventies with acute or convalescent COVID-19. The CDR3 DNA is TGTGCCATCAGCTCACCTACCGGGACAGGAATTACTAACACTGAAGCTTTCTTT. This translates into CAISSPTGTGITNTEAFF.